These T cell receptor beta chains were read from a single sample in a study of control samples from healthy donors and cancer patients. Here immunoSEQ multiplex PCR was the method, and the copy in TCRdb shows in-frame clones only, minus some. Among around 30,000 clones listed, roughly 90% were seen once. The sample taken for sequencing was PBMCs. The receptors derive from a man aged 45-60 years with lung cancer. Both conserved end residues are trimmed from each CDR3. The size of a clone is reported for some rows only, either as once, few or many, or as a class for expanded clones.

size: -; V: TRBV18; J: TRBJ1-1; CDR3: ASSPQRESNTEAF
size: -; V: TRBV18; J: TRBJ1-3; CDR3: ASSPIRTGNTIY
size: few; V: TRBV6-4; J: TRBJ1-5; CDR3: ASSDNSPTVLDQPQH
size: -; V: TRBV4-1; J: TRBJ2-5; CDR3: ASSKSRTSQETQY
size: -; V: TRBV12-3/TRBV12-4; J: TRBJ2-4; CDR3: ASSLDIQY
size: -; V: TRBV6-5; J: TRBJ2-7; CDR3: ATLSTGTVSYEQY
size: -; V: TRBV4-2; J: TRBJ2-1; CDR3: ASSQDNPEQF
size: -; V: TRBV18; J: TRBJ1-2; CDR3: ASSPGPRYGYT
size: -; V: TRBV2; J: TRBJ1-3; CDR3: ASTVSGNTIY
size: -; V: TRBV29-1; J: TRBJ2-3; CDR3: SAVTSFADTQY
size: -; V: TRBV29-1; J: TRBJ2-3; CDR3: SVGQGPDTQY
size: -; V: TRBV7-3; J: TRBJ2-7; CDR3: ASSPSGTTGQQY
size: -; V: TRBV6-5; J: TRBJ1-5; CDR3: ASRPQGTRQPQH
size: -; V: TRBV6-2/TRBV6-3; J: TRBJ1-2; CDR3: ASSRGQAGGYT
size: -; V: TRBV24-1; J: TRBJ2-2; CDR3: ATSDRLAVNTGELF
size: -; V: TRBV5-1; J: TRBJ2-5; CDR3: ASKGQTQETQY
size: -; V: TRBV19; J: TRBJ1-2; CDR3: ASSIDSTNYGYT
size: once; V: TRBV4-1; J: TRBJ1-2; CDR3: ASSPGQSQYGYT
size: once; V: TRBV27; J: TRBJ1-6; CDR3: ASSRGGQGNSYNSPLH
size: -; V: TRBV19; J: TRBJ2-7; CDR3: ASSRSGGVSEQY
size: -; V: TRBV5-1; J: TRBJ2-7; CDR3: ASSLVSGDSSYEQY
size: -; V: TRBV27; J: TRBJ2-1; CDR3: ASSLRQDSLNEQF
size: -; V: TRBV19; J: TRBJ1-1; CDR3: ASSITGGHATEAF
size: -; V: TRBV10-3; J: TRBJ2-3; CDR3: AIRGTGYTDTQY
size: -; V: TRBV25-1; J: TRBJ2-5; CDR3: ASSDWGRQTQY
size: -; V: TRBV6-5; J: TRBJ2-1; CDR3: ASKTLSYNEQF
size: -; V: TRBV18; J: TRBJ2-7; CDR3: ASSPQLNTEVWYEQY
size: once; V: TRBV5-5; J: TRBJ1-5; CDR3: ASSLAAPQPQH
size: -; V: TRBV10-1; J: TRBJ2-7; CDR3: ASAPVEGKRYEQY
size: few; V: TRBV28; J: TRBJ2-3; CDR3: ASSLRTGSTDTQY
size: -; V: TRBV11-2; J: TRBJ1-4; CDR3: ASSLIRGRTNEKLF
size: -; V: TRBV18; J: TRBJ2-5; CDR3: ASSPGTRETQY
size: -; V: TRBV19; J: TRBJ2-1; CDR3: ASSLARGRSYNEQF
size: -; V: TRBV27; J: TRBJ2-6; CDR3: ATRPLRDTGFAGANVLT
size: -; V: TRBV5-5; J: TRBJ2-1; CDR3: ASSWQGAGGNEQF
size: -; V: TRBV19; J: TRBJ1-3; CDR3: ASSIGGGSGNTIY
size: -; V: TRBV12-3/TRBV12-4; J: TRBJ2-1; CDR3: ASSSGRGEQF
size: -; V: TRBV5-4; J: TRBJ2-2; CDR3: ASSREIAGAGELF
size: -; V: TRBV19; J: TRBJ2-1; CDR3: ASRGDRGQLYKF
size: -; V: TRBV18; J: TRBJ1-1; CDR3: ASSQGGPNTEAF
size: -; V: TRBV25-1; J: TRBJ2-5; CDR3: ASSTRQEDVKETQY
size: -; V: TRBV27; J: TRBJ1-1; CDR3: ASSSTSKWGTEAF
size: -; V: TRBV5-4; J: TRBJ2-3; CDR3: ASSSGPTSTDTQY
size: -; V: TRBV10-3; J: TRBJ1-1; CDR3: AITSTGTTEAF
size: -; V: TRBV11-3; J: TRBJ2-3; CDR3: ASSLGRATDTQY
size: -; V: TRBV4-3; J: TRBJ1-2; CDR3: ASSQEMDRSNYGYT
size: -; V: TRBV5-1; J: TRBJ1-5; CDR3: ASSLNSNQPQH
size: -; V: TRBV7-9; J: TRBJ2-7; CDR3: ASSSTGGGQGINEQY
size: -; V: TRBV7-7; J: TRBJ2-5; CDR3: ASSLEEGGLETQY
size: -; V: TRBV9; J: TRBJ2-3; CDR3: ASSPREGGAFTDTQY
size: -; V: TRBV10-3; J: TRBJ2-1; CDR3: AIRALAGSYNEQF
size: -; V: TRBV28; J: TRBJ2-7; CDR3: ASRSMRGTGGAES
size: -; V: TRBV20-1; J: TRBJ1-2; CDR3: SASIQDRYT
size: -; V: TRBV28; J: TRBJ2-5; CDR3: ASSFGGRETQY